This T cell receptor (beta chain) appears in the sequencing data of a study of shared clonotypes between healthy human individuals. V dropped 9 bases and J dropped 5; count of bases not matched to a gene: 9. The germline V gene encodes CDR1 SNHLY and CDR2 FYNNEI. The CDR3 runs to 13 residues. Naivety among CD8 cells was defined by CD45RO negativity and positive CCR7 selection, thereby excluding terminally differentiated effector memory CD45RA+ cells. Data came from immunoSEQ multiplex PCR; TCRdb stores just in-frame clones and leaves some out. The table has roughly 770,000 clones, 90% to 97% seen once.

The chain combines TRBV2 with TRBJ2-7; 8 bases are a match to TRBD2. This sequence was found in a man aged 30-40 years in good health. Input material: naive CD8+ T cells sorted from blood. The CDR3 nucleotides are TGTGCCAGTCAAGCGGGAGCGTCCCACGAGCAGTACTTC. As protein: CASQAGASHEQYF. Drawing the rest from reference TRBV2 and TRBJ2-7, the complete variable domain is EPEVTQTPSHQVTQMGQEVILRCVPISNHLYFYWYRQILGQKVEFLVSFYNNEISEKSEIFDDQFSVERPDGSNFTLKIRSTKLEDSAMYFCASQAGASHEQYFGPGTRLTVT.